This record covers a single T cell receptor beta chain. Its antigen is not known. The time point is: recipient sample about 28 days before transplant, after cytoreduction. These data are taken from a study of T cell clonotyping in hematopoietic cell transplantation. Study results and limitations: Few recipient clonotypes overlapped donors; over 95% were de novo at given depth.

Libraries were prepared by immunoSEQ multiplex PCR; TCRdb keeps only in-frame clonotypes and omits some of them. The sample has roughly 50,000 clones; about nine tenths are singletons. The TCR sequence derives from a man between 60 and 70 years old with biphenotypic leukemia. Some clones in this sample may be carry-over from other donors' samples. This sample comprised peripheral blood mononuclear cells, obtained before stem cell transplant.

CDR3 protein: CASSVGAGYSTDTQYF. DNA of the CDR3: TGTGCCAGCAGCGTAGGGGCAGGGTACAGCACAGATACGCAGTATTTT. V and J are TRBV9 and TRBJ2-3; D is possibly TRBD1 (5 bases). The CDR3 is made up of 16 amino acids. V was clipped by 0 bases and J by 0 bases, with 11 bases between them. Germline CDR1 reads SGDLS; CDR2 reads YYNGEE.